This TCR beta chain was sequenced during a study of molecular identifiers for immune sequencing clone quantification. Study-wide findings and caveats: More than 97% of effector molecules, versus under 1% of naive-cell molecules, belonged to clones above 20 RNA copies.

TCRdb re-derived calls from the PCR reads in MiXCR, one entry per CDR3 protein. This table holds tens of thousands of distinct CDR3 sequences, over 15% found once. V was trimmed by 0 bases and J by 6 bases, leaving 16 bases between them. From germline, CDR1 is LGHNA and CDR2 YSLEER. The CDR3 is 16 residues long. This clonotype is medium-sized. Its target is unknown. The chain links TRBV4-3 to TRBJ2-3; D may be TRBD1 (5 bases). Sequenced sample: naive CD8+ T cells from blood, with Jurkat cell RNA spiked in. Sample subset: FACS-sorted CD8+CD4-CCR7+CD45RA+ naive T cells. This receptor was taken from a human donor in good health. Some libraries in this study had Jurkat cell RNA spiked in. The CDR3 protein is CASSQDVGRAGDTQYF. The DNA for the CDR3 is TGCGCCAGCAGCCAAGATGTCGGCAGGGCTGGCGATACGCAGTATTTT.